The 19 T cell receptor beta chains below were found in one sample sequenced in a study of T cells in Graves' hyperthyroidism and ophthalmopathy. RNA transcripts yielded amplified TCR beta CDR3 regions. Carried out on the TCR CDR3, a first-round RT-PCR used the HTBI primer set. TCRdb ran MiXCR on the multiplex PCR reads and lists one entry per CDR3 protein. This table holds 500,000 to 650,000 distinct CDR3 sequences, 12% to 15% found once. The material sequenced was blood. The receptor source for this set is a woman in her thirties or forties with Graves' hyperthyroidism.

This clonotype was observed a handful of times. The chain recombines TRBV11-3 with TRBJ1-2; possible D gene TRBD1, 6 bases. This CDR3 contains 15 residues. From germline, CDR1 is SGHNT and CDR2 YENEEA. V lost 4 bases, J lost 3 bases, and 15 bases lay in between. Written as DNA, the CDR3 is TGTGCCAGCAGCTCCCGGGACACCCTGGACTATGGCTACACCTTC. This sequence encodes CASSSRDTLDYGYTF.

This clonotype was counted many times. This chain links TRBV2 with TRBJ1-1, with D uncertain. The CDR3 has 15 residues. V was cut by 0 bases and J by 1 base, with 9 bases left in between. In germline, CDR1 is SNHLY, CDR2 FYNNEI. The CDR3 DNA reads TGTGCCAGCAGTGAAGCGCGACCAGAGAACACTGAAGCTTTCTTT. Translation gives CASSEARPENTEAFF. Filled out from reference TRBV2 and TRBJ1-1, the complete variable domain reads EPEVTQTPSHQVTQMGQEVILRCVPISNHLYFYWYRQILGQKVEFLVSFYNNEISEKSEIFDDQFSVERPDGSNFTLKIRSTKLEDSAMYFCASSEARPENTEAFFGQGTRLTVV.

In its sample, this clonotype was seen many times. The chain links TRBV18 to TRBJ2-7; 9 nucleotides line up with TRBD2. V dropped 5 bases and J dropped 4; count of bases not matched to a gene: 12. Germline-derived CDR1 and CDR2 are KGHSH and LQKENI. The CDR3 consists of 16 residues. This CDR3 is CASSSEPGLAPYEQYF. CDR3 nucleotide sequence: TGTGCCAGCTCATCAGAGCCGGGACTAGCTCCTTACGAGCAGTACTTC.

This clonotype was seen at least ten times. The genes are TRBV5-1 and TRBJ2-1, with 11 bases lining up with TRBD2. The CDR3 runs to 17 residues. Germline CDR1 reads SGHRS; CDR2 reads YFSETQ. V gave up 4 bases and J gave up 5 bases; unmatched junction bases: 11. The CDR3 DNA follows: TGCGCCAGCAGCCGCGAATTAGCGGGAGGGCCTGACAATGAGCAGTTCTTC. Residues: CASSRELAGGPDNEQFF.

This clonotype came up a few times. This rearrangement joins TRBV5-1 to TRBJ2-5; 11 bases fit TRBD2. The length of the CDR3 is 17 residues. Per germline, CDR1 SGHRS and CDR2 YFSETQ. V shed 4 bases, J shed 5 bases, and the junction held 13 bases outside the gene matches. CDR3 amino acids: CASSPQGTSGGRETQYF. CDR3 nucleotides: TGCGCCAGCAGCCCGCAAGGGACTAGCGGCGGGAGGGAGACCCAGTACTTC.

This clonotype was found many times. The chain joins TRBV18 to TRBJ2-1; tentative D call: TRBD2 (6 bases). With 0 bases removed from V and 8 bases from J, the gap between germline ends came to 11 bases. Germline loops: CDR1 KGHSH, CDR2 LQKENI. This CDR3 is 14 amino acids long. CDR3 loop: CASSPPGREDEQFF. The CDR3 coding sequence is TGTGCCAGCTCACCACCGGGCAGGGAGGATGAGCAGTTCTTC.

This clonotype came up many times. This chain connects TRBV18 to TRBJ1-6; unclear D gene. Trimming cost V 3 bases and J 5 bases, with 14 bases left between them. Germline lookup yields CDR1 KGHSH and CDR2 LQKENI. The CDR3 length is 16 residues. The CDR3 bases are TGTGCCAGCTCACCGCTATCGACACTAGATAATTCACCCCTCCACTTT. It encodes CASSPLSTLDNSPLHF. Variable domain in full (rest from reference TRBV18 and TRBJ1-6): NAGVMQNPRHLVRRRGQEARLRCSPMKGHSHVYWYRQLPEEGLKFMVYLQKENIIDESGMPKERFSAEFPKEGPSILRIQQVVRGDSAAYFCASSPLSTLDNSPLHFGNGTRLTVT.

This clonotype was observed a handful of times. The chain recombines TRBV6-5 with TRBJ2-2, with D perhaps TRBD2 (5 bases). Germline-derived CDR1 and CDR2 are MNHEY and SVGAGI. The V end lost 2 bases, the J end lost 4 bases, and 14 bases lay between the germline ends. The CDR3 is 16 residues long. The CDR3 sequence: CASSYPGPGGTGELFF. CDR3 in DNA: TGTGCCAGCAGTTACCCAGGCCCAGGAGGCACCGGGGAGCTGTTTTTT.

The table lists this clonotype with a count of one. A much bigger clone sits one base away, suggesting this may be a read error. In DNA, the CDR3 is TGTGCCAGCAGTTCTAGTGACGGCTATGGCTACACCTTC. This sequence encodes CASSSSDGYGYTF. J is TRBJ1-2 and V is TRBV28; the D is unclear. V was cut by 4 bases and J by 4 bases, with 10 bases left in between. This CDR3 comprises 13 residues. From germline, CDR1 is MDHEN and CDR2 SYDVKM.

The CDR3 region has the DNA TGTGCCAGCAGTTCCCTGACAGGTTTGGCCTACGAGCAGTACTTC. Its protein product is CASSSLTGLAYEQYF. V is TRBV27 and J is TRBJ2-7; a weak D match, TRBD1 (6 bases). Per the germline V gene, CDR1 is MNHEY and CDR2 is SMNVEV (reference sequence). This CDR3 is built from 15 residues. V lost 4 bases and J lost 2, with 15 bases in between.

This clonotype was seen at least ten times. The rearrangement links TRBV28 to TRBJ2-7; 9 bases match TRBD1. The CDR3 is 15 residues long. Germline values: CDR1 MDHEN, CDR2 SYDVKM. V was clipped by 4 bases and J by 3 bases; unmatched bases: 7. CDR3 DNA: TGTGCCAGCAGTTCGCACCGGGACAGGGACTACGAGCAGTACTTC. This translates into CASSSHRDRDYEQYF.

This clonotype has at least ten counts. The rearrangement links TRBV5-1 to TRBJ1-4; no reliable D call. Trimming removed 0 bases from V and 5 bases from J, with 11 bases in between. CDR3 length equals 15 residues. CDR1 and CDR2 from the germline V gene are SGHRS and YFSETQ. The CDR3 nucleotides are TGCGCCAGCAGCTTGGAAGGGCTTCCAAATGAAAAACTGTTTTTT. Its protein product is CASSLEGLPNEKLFF.

Many counts were recorded for this clonotype. This chain uses TRBV7-2 with TRBJ2-1; D not certain. Trimming stripped 1 base from V and 0 bases from J, with 16 bases between. The CDR3 covers 18 residues. Per germline, CDR1 SGHTA and CDR2 FQGNSA. The CDR3 region has the DNA TGTGCCAGCAGCTTAGGTCTTTCGACCCCGAACTCCTACAATGAGCAGTTCTTC. Amino acid sequence: CASSLGLSTPNSYNEQFF. The full variable domain, with the rest looked up from reference TRBV7-2 and TRBJ2-1, is GAGVSQSPSNKVTEKGKDVELRCDPISGHTALYWYRQSLGQGLEFLIYFQGNSAPDKSGLPSDRFSAERTGGSVSTLTIQRTQQEDSAVYLCASSLGLSTPNSYNEQFFGPGTRLTVL.

This chain uses TRBV18 with TRBJ1-3; TRBD1 matches at 9 bases. Germline-derived CDR1 and CDR2 are KGHSH and LQKENI. The CDR3 length is 18 residues. Trimming at V came to 1 base and at J to 1 base, leaving 8 bases not matched to a gene. CDR3 sequence: CASSPRDTGQGSGNTIYF. CDR3 nucleotide sequence: TGTGCCAGCTCACCACGGGATACGGGACAGGGTTCTGGAAACACCATATATTTT.

This chain joins TRBV20-1 and TRBJ1-4; TRBD1 matches at 10 bases. V shed 4 bases and J 7 bases; nucleotides not matched to a gene: 9. The CDR3 has 15 residues. In germline, CDR1 is DFQATT, CDR2 SNEGSKA (reference sequence). This chain's CDR3 is CSAKNSGTGVEKLFF. The CDR3 DNA follows: TGCAGTGCTAAGAACTCCGGGACAGGGGTTGAAAAACTGTTTTTT.

V and J are TRBV14 and TRBJ1-1; 9 bases line up with TRBD1. Germline V gives CDR1 SGHDN, CDR2 FVKESK. The V segment lost 4 bases and the J segment 6 bases; nucleotides outside the gene matches: 9. The CDR3 is 15 amino acids. CDR3 region: CASSPLGQGLSEAFF. The CDR3 coding sequence is TGTGCCAGCAGCCCCCTCGGACAGGGGTTATCTGAAGCTTTCTTT.

This clonotype was observed at least ten times. This chain joins TRBV5-1 and TRBJ2-7, with D possibly TRBD1 on 5 matching bases. Trimming left V 5 bases short and J 4 bases short, with 19 bases between. Germline V gives CDR1 SGHRS, CDR2 YFSETQ. This CDR3 spans 15 amino acids. As DNA, the CDR3 is TGCGCCAGCAGAATCGACAGTTGGGGCAAGTACGAGCAGTACTTC. It translates to CASRIDSWGKYEQYF.

This clonotype came up a few times. The V gene is TRBV3-1, the J gene TRBJ1-3; 7 bases map to TRBD1. V lost 4 bases and J lost 0; bases outside the gene matches: 9. In germline, CDR1 is LGHDT, CDR2 YNNKEL (reference sequence). The CDR3 runs to 17 residues. CDR3 in amino acids: CASSPRQGLGSGNTIYF. CDR3 nucleotides: TGTGCCAGCAGCCCAAGACAGGGTTTGGGCTCTGGAAACACCATATATTTT. Full variable domain (rest looked up from reference TRBV3-1 and TRBJ1-3): DTAVSQTPKYLVTQMGNDKSIKCEQNLGHDTMYWYKQDSKKFLKIMFSYNNKELIINETVPNRFSPKSPDKAHLNLHINSLELGDSAVYFCASSPRQGLGSGNTIYFGEGSWLTVV.

This clonotype was counted many times. The chain recombines TRBV14 with TRBJ2-1; D gene uncertain. Trimming pared 0 bases from V and 10 bases from J, leaving 4 bases between. The CDR3 consists of 11 residues. Germline CDR1 is SGHDN and CDR2 is FVKESK. The CDR3 here is CASSQDLEQFF. The CDR3 DNA reads TGTGCCAGCAGCCAAGATCTCGAGCAGTTCTTC.